This entry lists 26 T cell receptor beta chains sequenced from one sample in a study of prognosis after radiotherapy for stage I lung cancer. Genomic DNA provided the template from which TCR beta CDR3 was amplified by two-round multiplex PCR. Initially, in first-round PCR, primers specific to each TRBV and TRBJ gene were used. One entry per CDR3 protein, called by TCRdb with MiXCR from the multiplex PCR reads. The sample lists about 12,000 distinct CDR3 sequences, around half occurring once. Source: PBMCs, taken before or after stereotactic body radiation therapy (not recorded which). Every receptor here comes from a donor over 45 with non-small cell lung cancer.

By share, this clonotype ranks as medium-sized. The CDR3 protein is CATSDLDYRGALTYEQYF. The CDR3 DNA reads TGTGCCACCAGTGATTTGGATTACAGGGGCGCGCTAACCTACGAGCAGTACTTC. This chain links TRBV24-1 with TRBJ2-7; 7 nucleotides match TRBD1. The length of the CDR3 is 18 residues. The germline CDR1 and CDR2 sequences are KGHDR and SFDVKD. With V trimmed by 0 bases and J by 2 bases, 12 bases remained unmatched.

This clonotype is termed medium-sized. The chain employs TRBV28 and TRBJ2-7; the match to TRBD2 covers 8 bases. Trimming removed 4 bases from V and 0 bases from J; junction bases left unmatched: 5. This CDR3 has 15 amino acids. Germline CDR1 is MDHEN and CDR2 is SYDVKM. CDR3 amino acids: CASSSIAGPSYEQYF. CDR3 bases: TGTGCCAGCAGTTCGATAGCGGGACCCTCCTACGAGCAGTACTTC.

The chain links TRBV6-1 to TRBJ2-7; D possibly matches TRBD1 or TRBD2 (5 bases each). Per germline, CDR1 MNHNS and CDR2 SASEGT. Trimming shortened V by 5 bases and J by 1 base, and 9 bases separated the two germline ends. The CDR3 has 13 residues. The chain's CDR3 is CASSMGRSYEQYF. CDR3 coding DNA: TGTGCCAGCAGTATGGGACGGTCCTACGAGCAGTACTTC.

This clonotype came up many times. The chain joins TRBV18 to TRBJ2-7, with D possibly matching TRBD1 (6 bases). In germline, CDR1 is KGHSH, CDR2 LQKENI. The CDR3 totals 13 residues. V was pared by 3 bases and J by 5 bases, with 11 bases between. Here the CDR3 reads CASSPGRDNEQYF. The CDR3, as DNA: TGTGCCAGCTCACCGGGCAGGGACAACGAGCAGTACTTC. The variable domain in full, completed from reference TRBV18 and TRBJ2-7, reads NAGVMQNPRHLVRRRGQEARLRCSPMKGHSHVYWYRQLPEEGLKFMVYLQKENIIDESGMPKERFSAEFPKEGPSILRIQQVVRGDSAAYFCASSPGRDNEQYFGPGTRLTVT.

The chain employs TRBV30 and TRBJ2-7; TRBD2 matches at 8 bases. After removal of 3 bases from V and 7 bases from J, the junction contained 8 bases not matched to a gene. From germline, CDR1 is GTSNPN and CDR2 SVGIG (reference sequence). CDR3 length: 13 residues. The CDR3 is CAWRMRGAGEQYF. CDR3 DNA: TGTGCCTGGAGGATGCGGGGGGCGGGGGAGCAGTACTTC.

The chain is built from TRBV11-2 and TRBJ1-5; D unresolved. Trimming removed 1 base at V and 4 bases at J, with 11 bases between. There are 15 residues in the CDR3. CDR1 and CDR2 (germline): SGHAT, FQNNGV. For the CDR3, the DNA is TGTGCCAGCAGCTTAGGGACCCCAGTTAATCAGCCCCAGCATTTT. Its protein is CASSLGTPVNQPQHF.

This clonotype occurred many times. This chain joins TRBV7-9 and TRBJ2-5, with a tentative D call TRBD1 (5 bases). The CDR3 sequence is 12 residues long. From germline, CDR1 is SEHNR and CDR2 FQNEAQ (reference sequence). Between the trimmed V and J ends, which lost 5 bases and 11 bases, there was a span of 15 bases. CDR3 bases: TGTGCCAGCAGCCAAGGATCAGGGCATCAGTACTTC. It encodes CASSQGSGHQYF.

This clonotype was observed a few times. J is TRBJ2-7 and V is TRBV6-1; 8 bases are shared with TRBD1. From germline, CDR1 is MNHNS and CDR2 SASEGT. V trimming: 5 bases; J trimming: 0 bases; junction bases outside the gene matches: 6. The CDR3 totals 15 residues. CDR3 DNA sequence: TGTGCCAGCAGTACTTCAGGGGGCGCCTCCTACGAGCAGTACTTC. It translates to CASSTSGGASYEQYF.

By proportion, this clonotype is medium-sized (0.01 to 0.1%). The chain joins TRBV30 to TRBJ2-1; no clear D. V was pared by 1 base and J by 9 bases, with 10 bases between. This CDR3 contains 12 residues. The germline V gene encodes CDR1 GTSNPN and CDR2 SVGIG (reference sequence). CDR3 residues: CAWSEAPGEQFF. In DNA form, the CDR3 reads TGTGCCTGGAGTGAAGCACCCGGTGAGCAGTTCTTC.

By frequency in the sample, this clonotype is medium-sized (0.01 to 0.1%). This rearrangement joins TRBV19 to TRBJ2-1, with 9 bases fitting TRBD2. The CDR3 spans 18 residues. J gave up 0 bases and V 9 bases, and 15 bases lay outside the gene matches. From germline, CDR1 is LNHDA and CDR2 SQIVND (reference sequence). CDR3 nucleotide sequence: TGTGCCAGCCAAAAAGGGGCTAGCGGGATCGGCTCCTACAATGAGCAGTTCTTC. Translating it yields CASQKGASGIGSYNEQFF.

About this clonotype: The junction shows a germline mismatch at one end, possibly a read error. The rearrangement uses TRBV27 and TRBJ1-1; possibly TRBD1 for D (5 bases). Germline-derived CDR1 and CDR2 are MNHEY and SMNVEV (reference sequence). The CDR3 sequence is 15 residues long. Written as DNA, the CDR3 is TGTGCCAGCATTTTATCCCCAGGGATGGGCACTGAAGCTTTCTTT. This encodes CASILSPGMGTEAFF.

V and J are TRBV9 and TRBJ1-3; D call uncertain. Germline CDR1 and CDR2: SGDLS and YYNGEE. The CDR3 spans 15 residues. V was clipped by 0 bases and J by 2 bases, with 9 bases between them. The CDR3 reads CASSVAGGTGNTIYF. CDR3 nucleotide sequence: TGTGCCAGCAGCGTAGCGGGAGGAACTGGAAACACCATATATTTT. Using reference TRBV9 and TRBJ1-3 for the parts outside the CDR3, the full variable domain is DSGVTQTPKHLITATGQRVTLRCSPRSGDLSVYWYQQSLDQGLQFLIQYYNGEERAKGNILERFSAQQFPDLHSELNLSSLELGDSALYFCASSVAGGTGNTIYFGEGSWLTVV.

This clonotype was detected many times. V is TRBV7-6 and J is TRBJ1-1; D not certain. The CDR3 runs 15 residues. Trimming removed 5 bases from V and 5 bases from J, with 18 bases in between. Germline CDR1 reads SGHVS; CDR2 reads FNYEAQ. CDR3 coding DNA: TGTGCCAGCAGCCCTTTGGTGGGCTTGGAAACTGAAGCTTTCTTT. Protein: CASSPLVGLETEAFF.

By sample share, this clonotype is medium-sized. V gene TRBV6-1 combines with J gene TRBJ2-6, with no clear D. V was clipped by 6 bases and J by 1 base, with 10 bases between them. The CDR3 length is 15 residues. Germline V CDR1 and CDR2: MNHNS, SASEGT. The CDR3 sequence is CASRVQGSGANVLTF. Here the CDR3 DNA reads TGTGCCAGCAGAGTTCAAGGGTCTGGGGCCAACGTCCTGACTTTC.

The chain is built from TRBV6-2 or TRBV6-3 and TRBJ2-7, with TRBD1 matching 7 bases. The V and J ends lost 6 bases and 6 bases, in that order; junction bases with no gene match: 11. Germline V CDR1 and CDR2: MNHEY, SVGEGT. The CDR3 extends over 14 amino acids. The CDR3 is CASRVDRVGCEQYF. The CDR3 region has the DNA TGTGCCAGCAGAGTTGACAGGGTCGGCTGCGAGCAGTACTTC.

The genes are TRBV7-2 and TRBJ2-1, with 7 bases fitting TRBD1. The ends lost 4 bases at V and 7 bases at J; junction bases unmatched: 7. Germline CDR1 and CDR2: SGHTA and FQGNSA. There are 14 residues in the CDR3. The CDR3, as DNA: TGTGCCAGCAGCTATGACAGGGTACGGAATGAGCAGTTCTTC. It specifies CASSYDRVRNEQFF.

The gene calls are TRBV19 and TRBJ1-2; no firm D call. This CDR3 is 12 amino acids long. Looked up from germline, CDR1 is LNHDA and CDR2 is SQIVND (reference sequence). The V end was cut by 8 bases, the J end by 4 bases, with 11 bases between. In DNA, the CDR3 is TGTGCCAGTCGCCCGCGGGCCTATGGCTACACCTTC. Encoded protein: CASRPRAYGYTF.

This clonotype was recorded at least ten times. The rearrangement uses TRBV9 and TRBJ2-3, with a tentative D call TRBD2 (6 bases). The CDR3 contains 15 residues. The germline V gene has CDR1 SGDLS and CDR2 YYNGEE. The V gene lost 0 bases and the J gene lost 4 bases, with 12 bases spanning the gap. Here the CDR3 DNA reads TGTGCCAGCAGCGTAGGGGATACGGGGGCAGATACGCAGTATTTT. Its protein is CASSVGDTGADTQYF.

The J gene is TRBJ1-2, the V gene TRBV20-1; 8 bases are a match to TRBD1. Trimming at V came to 2 bases and at J to 4 bases, leaving 12 bases not matched to a gene. CDR3 length: 16 amino acids. Per the germline V gene, CDR1 is DFQATT and CDR2 is SNEGSKA (reference sequence). CDR3 sequence: CSARWSGQVYFYGYTF. As DNA, the CDR3 is TGCAGTGCTAGATGGTCGGGACAGGTCTATTTCTATGGCTACACCTTC.

V gene TRBV6-1 combines with J gene TRBJ1-6; no clear D gene. The CDR3 is made up of 14 amino acids. Germline V CDR1 and CDR2: MNHNS, SASEGT. V was trimmed by 5 bases and J by 9 bases, leaving 14 bases between them. CDR3 in amino acids: CASSHGQRGSPLHF. In DNA, the CDR3 is TGTGCCAGCAGTCACGGGCAGCGTGGTTCACCCCTCCACTTT.

This clonotype was picked up a small number of times. With a far larger clone one base away, a read error is the likely cause. DNA of the CDR3: TGTGCCCGCAGCTTAGCCGGGAGCACCACAGATACGCAGTATTTT. It specifies CARSLAGSTTDTQYF. This chain links TRBV11-3 with TRBJ2-3, with a weak D call TRBD2 (6 bases). From germline, CDR1 is SGHNT and CDR2 YENEEA. This CDR3 region has 15 residues.

CDR3 nucleotides: TGTGCCAGCAGTGCGAAACTAGCGGGAGGGTGCGAGCAGTACTTC. Residues: CASSAKLAGGCEQYF. The rearrangement joins TRBV12-3 or TRBV12-4 to TRBJ2-7; 13 bases are shared with TRBD2. The CDR3 consists of 15 residues. V trimming: 5 bases; J trimming: 6 bases; junction bases outside the gene matches: 7.

The sample holds many counts of this clonotype. The CDR3 bases are TGTGCCATCAGTGAGGAAGTCAACACCGGGGAGCTGTTTTTT. This gives the protein CAISEEVNTGELFF. The J gene is TRBJ2-2, the V gene TRBV10-3; D gene uncertain. Germline CDR1 is ENHRY and CDR2 is SYGVKD. V lost 2 bases and J lost 2, with 6 bases in between. There are 14 residues in the CDR3.

Of note for this clonotype: A read error may account for a junction end that differs from germline. The gene calls are TRBV25-1 and TRBJ2-2; D not resolved. The germline CDR1 and CDR2 sequences are MGHDK and SYGVNS. CDR3 length: 16 residues. The CDR3 DNA sequence: TGTGCCATCAGTTGTGGTCGCAACGCGAACACCGGGGAGCTGTTTTTT. Its translation is CAISCGRNANTGELFF.

The genes are TRBV12-3 or TRBV12-4 and TRBJ2-7; D not resolved. Trimming took 6 bases from V and 0 from J, leaving 15 bases between them. The CDR3 covers 15 residues. Here the CDR3 reads CASSPSGIHSYEQYF. In DNA form, the CDR3 reads TGTGCCAGCAGCCCCAGTGGGATACACTCCTACGAGCAGTACTTC.

This clonotype was observed many times. J is TRBJ2-3 and V is TRBV4-2, with TRBD2 identical over 11 bases. J was trimmed by 7 bases and V by 1 base; bases with no gene match: 7. The CDR3 runs 16 residues. Germline loops: CDR1 LGHNA, CDR2 YNFKEQ. The CDR3 sequence is CASSQVSTSGTYTQYF. The DNA for the CDR3 is TGTGCCAGCAGCCAAGTTTCGACTAGCGGGACCTATACGCAGTATTTT.